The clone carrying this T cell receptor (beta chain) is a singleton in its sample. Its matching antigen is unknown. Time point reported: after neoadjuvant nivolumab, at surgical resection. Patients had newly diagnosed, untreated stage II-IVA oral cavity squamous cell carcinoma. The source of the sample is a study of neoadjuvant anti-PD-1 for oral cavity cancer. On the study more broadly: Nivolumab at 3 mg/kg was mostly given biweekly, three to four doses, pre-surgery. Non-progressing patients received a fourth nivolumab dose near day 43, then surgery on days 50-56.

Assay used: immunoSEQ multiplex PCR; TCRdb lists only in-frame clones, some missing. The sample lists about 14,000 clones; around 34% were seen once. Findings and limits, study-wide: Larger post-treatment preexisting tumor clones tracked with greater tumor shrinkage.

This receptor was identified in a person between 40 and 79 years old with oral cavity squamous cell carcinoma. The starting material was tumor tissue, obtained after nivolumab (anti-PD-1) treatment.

The CDR3 reads CASSYEGALALHF. CDR3 nucleotides: TGTGCCAGCAGTTATGAAGGGGCCCTGGCCCTCCACTTT. The V gene is TRBV6-6, the J gene TRBJ1-6, with D possibly being TRBD1 (5 bases). The germline CDR1 and CDR2 sequences are MNHNY and SVGAGI (reference sequence). V lost 3 bases and J 14 bases, leaving 14 bases between the germline ends. The CDR3 spans 13 residues.